This T cell receptor (beta chain) was documented in a study of blood T cell repertoires in COVID-19. All recovered Cohort 3 donors got two negative PCRs, got clearance, or saw symptom resolution. Sequenced by immunoSEQ multiplex PCR; TCRdb stores in-frame clones only, minus some. In the table there are 200,000 to 250,000 clones, around four fifths of which are singletons. Trimming took 3 bases from V and 2 from J; bases not matched to a gene: 3. This CDR3 region has 16 residues. Germline V gives CDR1 SGHDT, CDR2 YYEEEE. This receptor was identified in a man aged 35-49 years who had recovered from COVID-19. The specimen was PBMCs or T cells enriched from blood (not recorded which). The chain joins TRBV5-6 to TRBJ1-6, with 9 positions matching TRBD1. Here the CDR3 reads CASSSWDRAYNSPLHF. The CDR3 DNA reads TGTGCCAGCAGCTCATGGGACAGGGCCTATAATTCACCCCTCCACTTT.